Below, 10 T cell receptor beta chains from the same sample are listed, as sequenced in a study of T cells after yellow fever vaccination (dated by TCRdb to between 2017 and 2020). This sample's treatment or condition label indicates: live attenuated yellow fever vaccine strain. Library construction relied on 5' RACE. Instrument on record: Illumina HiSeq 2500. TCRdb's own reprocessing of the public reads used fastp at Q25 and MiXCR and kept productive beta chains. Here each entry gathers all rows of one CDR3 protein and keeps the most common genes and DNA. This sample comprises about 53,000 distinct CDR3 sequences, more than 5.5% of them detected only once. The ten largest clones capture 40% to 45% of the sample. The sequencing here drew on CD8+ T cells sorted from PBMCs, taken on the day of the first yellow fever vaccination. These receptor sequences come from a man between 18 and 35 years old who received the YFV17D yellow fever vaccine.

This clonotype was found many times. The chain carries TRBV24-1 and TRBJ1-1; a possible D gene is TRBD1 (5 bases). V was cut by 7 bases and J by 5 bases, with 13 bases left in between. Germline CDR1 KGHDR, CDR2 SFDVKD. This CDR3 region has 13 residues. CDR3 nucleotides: TGTGCCACCAGCCAGGGTGAAGTGACTGAAGCTTTCTTT. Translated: CATSQGEVTEAFF.

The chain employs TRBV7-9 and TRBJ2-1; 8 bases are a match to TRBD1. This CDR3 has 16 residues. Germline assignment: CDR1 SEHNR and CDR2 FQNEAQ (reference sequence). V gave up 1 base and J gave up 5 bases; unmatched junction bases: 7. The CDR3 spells CASSLGGQGIDNEQFF. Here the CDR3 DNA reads TGTGCCAGCAGCTTAGGCGGACAGGGAATTGACAATGAGCAGTTCTTC.

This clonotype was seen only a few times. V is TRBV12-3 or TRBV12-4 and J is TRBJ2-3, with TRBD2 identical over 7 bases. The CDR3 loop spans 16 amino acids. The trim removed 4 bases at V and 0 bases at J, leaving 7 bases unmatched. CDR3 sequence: CASSSLAVISTDTQYF. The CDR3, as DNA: TGTGCCAGCAGTTCCCTAGCGGTGATTAGCACAGATACGCAGTATTTT.

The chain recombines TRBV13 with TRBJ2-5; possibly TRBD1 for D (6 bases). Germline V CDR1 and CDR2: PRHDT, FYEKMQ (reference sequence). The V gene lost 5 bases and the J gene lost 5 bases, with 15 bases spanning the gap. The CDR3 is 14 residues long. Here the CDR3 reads CASSGDRTPETQYF. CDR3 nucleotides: TGTGCCAGCAGCGGAGACAGGACTCCGGAGACCCAGTACTTC.

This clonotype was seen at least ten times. This CDR3 reads CATSSFPGDNYGYTF. The CDR3 DNA reads as TGTGCCACCAGCAGCTTTCCGGGGGATAACTATGGCTACACCTTC. This chain joins TRBV15 and TRBJ1-2; D might be TRBD1 (5 bases). V lost 3 bases to trimming and J lost 1 base, with 12 bases between them. Per germline, CDR1 LNHNV and CDR2 YYDKDF (reference sequence). The CDR3 runs to 15 residues.

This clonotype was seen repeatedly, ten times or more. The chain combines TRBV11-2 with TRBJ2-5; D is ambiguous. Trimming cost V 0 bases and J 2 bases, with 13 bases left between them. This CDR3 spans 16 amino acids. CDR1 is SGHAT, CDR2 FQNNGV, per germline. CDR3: CASSLELSALQETQYF. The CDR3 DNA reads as TGTGCCAGCAGCTTAGAATTGTCCGCTCTACAAGAGACCCAGTACTTC.

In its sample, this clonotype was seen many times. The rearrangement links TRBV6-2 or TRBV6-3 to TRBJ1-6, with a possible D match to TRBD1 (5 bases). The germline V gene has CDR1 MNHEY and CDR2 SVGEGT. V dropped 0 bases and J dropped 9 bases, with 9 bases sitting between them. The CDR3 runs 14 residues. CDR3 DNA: TGTGCCAGCAGTTACTCGGGGGGGACTTCACCCCTCCACTTT. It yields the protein CASSYSGGTSPLHF.

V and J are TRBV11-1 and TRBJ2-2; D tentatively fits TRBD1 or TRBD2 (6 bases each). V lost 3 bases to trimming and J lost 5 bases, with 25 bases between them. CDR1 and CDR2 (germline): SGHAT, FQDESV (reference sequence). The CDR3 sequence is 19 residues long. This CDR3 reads CASSFSLAGRGGWTGELFF. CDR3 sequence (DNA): TGTGCCAGCAGCTTCAGCTTAGCCGGCAGGGGAGGATGGACCGGGGAGCTGTTTTTT.

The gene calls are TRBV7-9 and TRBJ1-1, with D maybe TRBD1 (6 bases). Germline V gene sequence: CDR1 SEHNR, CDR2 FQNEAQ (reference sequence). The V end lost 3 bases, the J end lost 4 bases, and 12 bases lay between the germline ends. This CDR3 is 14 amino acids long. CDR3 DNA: TGTGCCAGCAGCTTGGCAGGGGAGGTCACTGAAGCTTTCTTT. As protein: CASSLAGEVTEAFF.

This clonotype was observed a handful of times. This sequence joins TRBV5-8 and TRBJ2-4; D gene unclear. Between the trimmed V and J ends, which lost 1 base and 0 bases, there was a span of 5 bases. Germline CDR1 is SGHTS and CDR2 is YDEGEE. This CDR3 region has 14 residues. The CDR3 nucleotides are TGTGCCAGCAGCTTGCGAAGAGCCAAAAACATTCAGTACTTC. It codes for CASSLRRAKNIQYF.